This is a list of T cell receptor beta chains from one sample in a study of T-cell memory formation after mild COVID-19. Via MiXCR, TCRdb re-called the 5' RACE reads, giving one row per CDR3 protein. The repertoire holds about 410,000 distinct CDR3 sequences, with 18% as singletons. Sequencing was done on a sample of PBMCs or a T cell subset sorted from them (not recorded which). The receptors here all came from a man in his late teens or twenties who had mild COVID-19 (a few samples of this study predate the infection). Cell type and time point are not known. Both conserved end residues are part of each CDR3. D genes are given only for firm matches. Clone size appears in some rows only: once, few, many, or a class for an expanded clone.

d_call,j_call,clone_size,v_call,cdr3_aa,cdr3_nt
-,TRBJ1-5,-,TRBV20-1,CSVGTGFSNQPQHF,TGCAGTGTTGGAACAGGGTTTAGCAATCAGCCCCAGCATTTT
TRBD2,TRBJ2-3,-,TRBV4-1,CASSQRGGGGDTQYF,TGCGCCAGCAGCCAAAGGGGTGGGGGGGGAGATACGCAGTATTTT
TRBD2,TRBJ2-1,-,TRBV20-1,CSAPRSGGIYNEQFF,TGCAGTGCTCCCCGAAGCGGGGGGATCTACAATGAGCAGTTCTTC
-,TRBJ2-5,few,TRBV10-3,CAIRGTVSSRETQYF,TGTGCCATCAGGGGGACTGTTAGCTCACGAGAGACCCAGTACTTC
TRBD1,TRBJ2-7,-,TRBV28,CASSPSTGLGAYEQYF,TGTGCCAGCAGTCCCTCGACAGGGCTTGGGGCCTACGAGCAGTACTTC
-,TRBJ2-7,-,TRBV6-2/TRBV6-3,CASSYSRADPYEQYF,TGTGCCAGCAGTTACTCGAGGGCAGATCCCTACGAGCAGTACTTC
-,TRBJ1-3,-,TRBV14,CASSPVWGGVGNTIYF,TGTGCCAGCAGCCCTGTATGGGGTGGCGTTGGAAACACCATATATTTT
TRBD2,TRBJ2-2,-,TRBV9,CASSPPGGAHGELFF,TGTGCCAGCAGCCCCCCCGGGGGGGCCCACGGGGAGCTGTTTTTT
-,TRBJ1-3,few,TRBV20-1,CSARTMTYSSGNTIYF,TGCAGTGCTAGAACGATGACATACAGCTCTGGAAACACCATATATTTT
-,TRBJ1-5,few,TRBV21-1,CASSKGGEEGNQPQHF,TGTGCCAGCAGCAAAGGAGGGGAGGAGGGCAATCAGCCCCAGCATTTT
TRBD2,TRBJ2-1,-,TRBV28,CASSLAAGPGWNEQFF,TGTGCCAGCAGCCTAGCGGCGGGTCCGGGATGGAATGAGCAGTTCTTC
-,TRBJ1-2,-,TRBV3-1,CASSQANGGGGGYTF,TGTGCCAGCAGCCAAGCTAACGGCGGCGGAGGGGGCTACACCTTC
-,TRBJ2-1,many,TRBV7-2,CASSSNVYNEQFF,TGTGCCAGCAGCTCTAACGTCTACAATGAGCAGTTCTTC
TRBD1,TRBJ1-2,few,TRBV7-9,CASSFDRVGPGYTF,TGTGCCAGCAGCTTCGACAGGGTAGGCCCTGGCTACACCTTC
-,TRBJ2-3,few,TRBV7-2,CASIPIGGGALADTQYF,TGTGCCAGCATCCCTATAGGAGGGGGGGCTTTGGCAGATACGCAGTATTTT
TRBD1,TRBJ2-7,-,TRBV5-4,CASSLGTAFNEQYF,TGTGCCAGCAGCTTAGGGACAGCGTTCAACGAGCAGTACTTC
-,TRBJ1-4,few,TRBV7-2,CASSLGDGATNEKLFF,TGTGCCAGCAGCTTAGGGGACGGGGCAACTAATGAAAAACTGTTTTTT
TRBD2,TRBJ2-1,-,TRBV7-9,CASSQTSGGLYNEQFF,TGTGCCAGCAGCCAAACTAGCGGGGGCCTCTACAATGAGCAGTTCTTC
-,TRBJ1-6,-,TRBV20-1,CSARPIGSSYNSPLHF,TGCAGTGCTAGACCTATCGGAAGCTCCTATAATTCACCCCTCCACTTT
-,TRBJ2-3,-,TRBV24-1,CATSDSRTAAIGQDTQYF,TGTGCCACCAGTGATTCCCGGACAGCTGCCATTGGGCAGGATACGCAGTATTTT
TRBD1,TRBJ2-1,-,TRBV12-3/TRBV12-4,CASSFLGTADNEQFF,TGTGCCAGCAGTTTTCTTGGGACAGCAGACAATGAGCAGTTCTTC
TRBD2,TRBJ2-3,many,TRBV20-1,CSARGTSATDTQYF,TGCAGTGCTAGAGGGACTAGCGCAACAGATACGCAGTATTTT
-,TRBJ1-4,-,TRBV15,CATSGRLEGTEKLFF,TGTGCCACCAGCGGCAGACTCGAGGGGACTGAAAAACTGTTTTTT
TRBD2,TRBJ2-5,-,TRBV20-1,CSVQPLAGRQETQYF,TGCAGTGTCCAGCCACTAGCGGGGAGACAAGAGACCCAGTACTTC
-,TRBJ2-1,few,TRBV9,CASSVVPGNEQFF,TGTGCCAGCAGCGTAGTACCGGGCAATGAGCAGTTCTTC
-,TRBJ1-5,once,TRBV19,CASSTPPGAAQHF,TGTGCCAGTAGTACGCCCCCGGGTGCGGCCCAGCATTTT
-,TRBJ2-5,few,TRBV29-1,CSSSGGGETQYF,TGCAGCTCCTCCGGAGGGGGTGAGACCCAGTACTTC
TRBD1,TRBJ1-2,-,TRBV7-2,CASSFPGQGHYGYTF,TGTGCCAGCAGCTTCCCCGGACAGGGGCACTATGGCTACACCTTC
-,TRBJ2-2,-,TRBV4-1,CASSPNLGAKAGELFF,TGCGCCAGCAGCCCTAATCTGGGGGCAAAGGCCGGGGAGCTGTTTTTT